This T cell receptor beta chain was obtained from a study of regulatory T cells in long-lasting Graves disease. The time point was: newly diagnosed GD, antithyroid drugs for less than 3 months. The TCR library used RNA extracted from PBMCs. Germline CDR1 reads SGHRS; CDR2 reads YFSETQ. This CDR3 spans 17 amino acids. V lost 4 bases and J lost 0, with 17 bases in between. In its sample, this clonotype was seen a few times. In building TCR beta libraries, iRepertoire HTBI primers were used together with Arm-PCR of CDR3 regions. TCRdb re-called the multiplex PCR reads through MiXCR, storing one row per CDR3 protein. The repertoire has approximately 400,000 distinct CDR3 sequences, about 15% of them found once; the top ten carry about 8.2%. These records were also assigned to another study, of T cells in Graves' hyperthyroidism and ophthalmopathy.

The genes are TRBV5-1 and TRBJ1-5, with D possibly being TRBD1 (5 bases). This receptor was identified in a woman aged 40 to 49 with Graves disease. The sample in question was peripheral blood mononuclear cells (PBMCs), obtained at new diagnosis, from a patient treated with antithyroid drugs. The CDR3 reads CASSRTGGRDSNQPQHF. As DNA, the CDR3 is TGCGCCAGCAGCCGGACGGGGGGGAGAGATAGCAATCAGCCCCAGCATTTT.